Listed here are 8 T cell receptor beta chains from one sample, sequenced in a study of memory CD4+ T cells and cytomegalovirus serostatus. Measured with immunoSEQ multiplex PCR; TCRdb has only the in-frame clones, and not every one. Of fewer than 90,000 clones listed, about 73% are singletons. Single viable CD3+CD4+CD8-CD45RO+ cells were sorted as the memory CD4+ T cells. Sequencing used memory CD4+ T cells from blood. These receptors came from an adult in good health and CMV-seropositive.

The chain is built from TRBV27 and TRBJ2-1; D possibly corresponds to TRBD1 (5 bases). CDR1 and CDR2 from the germline V gene are MNHEY and SMNVEV (reference sequence). CDR3 length equals 14 residues. Deletions cut 6 bases from V and 2 bases from J, with 11 bases between. CDR3 coding DNA: TGTGCCAGCAGGCTCAGGGCCGCCTACAATGAGCAGTTCTTC. Protein: CASRLRAAYNEQFF.

The chain recombines TRBV19 with TRBJ1-2; D not certain. The CDR3 is 14 residues long. CDR1 is LNHDA, CDR2 SQIVND, per germline (reference sequence). The V end lost 0 bases, the J end lost 0 bases, and 5 bases lay between the germline ends. CDR3 loop: CASSIDPANYGYTF. CDR3 nucleotide sequence: TGTGCCAGTAGTATAGATCCAGCTAACTATGGCTACACCTTC.

The CDR3 region has the DNA TGTGCCAGCAGCTTGAATCGGGACACCATATATTTT. Translating it yields CASSLNRDTIYF. The rearrangement joins TRBV5-5 to TRBJ1-3; the D is unclear. The CDR3 covers 12 residues. V was trimmed by 1 base and J by 8 bases, leaving 7 bases between them. CDR1 is SGHKS, CDR2 YYEKEE, per germline (reference sequence).

V is TRBV11-2 and J is TRBJ2-7, with D possibly matching TRBD1 (5 bases). V lost 1 base, J lost 7 bases, and 14 bases lay in between. This CDR3 contains 14 residues. The germline CDR1 and CDR2 sequences are SGHAT and FQNNGV. The CDR3 region is CASSLVQGITEQYV. The CDR3 bases are TGTGCCAGCAGCTTAGTGCAGGGTATCACGGAGCAGTACGTC.

The chain combines TRBV5-1 with TRBJ1-3; D perhaps matches TRBD1 (6 bases). V dropped 0 bases and J dropped 4 bases, with 11 bases sitting between them. Germline lookup yields CDR1 SGHRS and CDR2 YFSETQ. CDR3 length equals 15 residues. CDR3 in DNA: TGCGCCAGCAGCTTGGGTCGGGGGCGCGGAAACACCATATATTTT. Protein sequence: CASSLGRGRGNTIYF.

This sequence joins TRBV7-9 and TRBJ2-7, with TRBD2 as a possible D gene (7 bases). Germline V gene lookup returns CDR1 SEHNR and CDR2 FQNEAQ (reference sequence). The CDR3 runs to 19 residues. V was clipped by 6 bases and J by 4 bases, with 31 bases between them. CDR3 loop: CASRSMTGVSGGLAYEQYF. In DNA, the CDR3 is TGTGCCAGCAGATCCATGACTGGCGTATCGGGGGGCCTGGCATACGAGCAGTACTTC.

V is TRBV27 and J is TRBJ1-5; TRBD1 agrees at 10 bases. After removal of 4 bases from V and 2 bases from J, the junction contained 20 bases not matched to a gene. In germline, CDR1 is MNHEY, CDR2 SMNVEV (reference sequence). CDR3 size: 21 residues. In nucleotides, the CDR3 is TGTGCCAGCAGTTCCCTACTGACCCCGGGACAGGGGACTTTTGGCAATCAGCCCCAGCATTTT. Translation gives CASSSLLTPGQGTFGNQPQHF.

The rearrangement joins TRBV30 to TRBJ1-4; no reliable D call. V was clipped by 2 bases and J by 7 bases, with 11 bases between them. The germline V gene encodes CDR1 GTSNPN and CDR2 SVGIG (reference sequence). The CDR3 loop spans 13 amino acids. The CDR3 sequence: CAWSLDWGEKLFF. CDR3 nucleotide sequence: TGTGCCTGGAGTTTAGATTGGGGTGAAAAACTGTTTTTT.